These T cell receptor beta chains were read from a single sample in a study of cytomegalovirus exposure and HLA in healthy donors. Method: immunoSEQ multiplex PCR; TCRdb's copy keeps in-frame clones and lacks some. The sample has fewer than 45,000 clones. Sequenced sample: PBMCs. The receptors derive from a woman in her 30s in good health and CMV-seronegative. The CDR3 runs from the conserved cysteine through the conserved F or W. D genes are given only for firm matches.

D	V	J	DNA	CDR3
-	TRBV19	TRBJ1-5	TGTGCCAGTAGTATAGTGGCGGGAAGCTACAGAAATCAGCCCCAGCATTTT	CASSIVAGSYRNQPQHF
TRBD2	TRBV4-1	TRBJ2-7	TGCGCCAGCAGCCAAGTGGCTAGCGGGGGCTACGAGCAGTACTTC	CASSQVASGGYEQYF
-	TRBV27	TRBJ1-4	TGTGCCAGCAGCACACGGCGGGGGACTAATGAAAAACTGTTTTTT	CASSTRRGTNEKLFF
-	TRBV6-5	TRBJ1-1	TGTGTCGCTTTTGGAGGACCTGAAGCTTTCTTT	CVAFGGPEAFF
TRBD1	TRBV5-6	TRBJ1-1	TGTGCCAGCAGCTCGACTACAGGGGGCATGAGTATAAACACTGAAGCTTTCTTT	CASSSTTGGMSINTEAFF
TRBD2	TRBV27	TRBJ2-5	TGTGCCAGCAGTTCCCTAGCGGGGTGGGAAGAGACCCAGTACTTC	CASSSLAGWEETQYF
TRBD1	TRBV5-1	TRBJ2-7	TGCGCCAGCAGCCCCCAGGGGGACCCAGGGAACGAGCAGTACTTC	CASSPQGDPGNEQYF
-	TRBV6-5	TRBJ2-7	TGTGCCAGCAGCGTCTGGAGGCTTTCGGAAGAGCAGTACTTC	CASSVWRLSEEQYF
TRBD2	TRBV5-1	TRBJ2-1	TGCGCCAGCAGCCCGGGACTAGCGGGAGGTTTCGATGAGCAGTTCTTC	CASSPGLAGGFDEQFF
TRBD2	TRBV7-3	TRBJ2-3	TGTGCCAGCAGCCCAGCGGGAGGACGCACAGATACGCAGTATTTT	CASSPAGGRTDTQYF
TRBD2	TRBV30	TRBJ2-1	TGTGCCTGGAGTGTCGGGGGGGACAATGAGCAGTTCTTC	CAWSVGGDNEQFF
-	TRBV7-9	TRBJ2-1	TGTGCCAGCAGCGCCCCGACAGATAAAAATGAGCAGTTCTTC	CASSAPTDKNEQFF
-	TRBV9	TRBJ1-3	TGTGCCAGCACCCCCGAAGCGGGGCTAATCGGAAACACCATATATTTT	CASTPEAGLIGNTIYF
-	TRBV9	TRBJ2-1	TGTGCCAGCAGCTACGGGAGTAGGGTCTTCTTC	CASSYGSRVFF
-	TRBV4-3	TRBJ2-7	TGCGCCAGCAGCCAAGATTACAGAGGCAGGGCCTACGAGCAGTACTTC	CASSQDYRGRAYEQYF
TRBD2	TRBV5-1	TRBJ2-2	TGCGCCAGCAGCCCGGTGGCTAGCGGAAAGAGGTGGTACACCGGGGAGCTGTTTTTT	CASSPVASGKRWYTGELFF
TRBD1	TRBV30	TRBJ2-7	TGTGCCTGGGGACAGGGGGCCTACGAGCAGTACTTC	CAWGQGAYEQYF
TRBD1	TRBV7-8	TRBJ2-7	TGTGCCAGCAGCTTACCTTCCCGACAGGGAGCTTACGAGCAGTACTTC	CASSLPSRQGAYEQYF
-	TRBV9	TRBJ2-7	TGTGCCAGCAGCGTAGGGGTTGAGGCTACAAGCTCCTACGAGCAGTACTTC	CASSVGVEATSSYEQYF
-	TRBV25-1	TRBJ1-2	TGTGCCAGCAGTGGACCAGACAGGCTGTATGGCTACACCTTC	CASSGPDRLYGYTF
TRBD1	TRBV13	TRBJ2-7	TGTGCCAGCAGCCGCCGGGACAGGGACGTTGAAGAGCAGTACTTC	CASSRRDRDVEEQYF
-	TRBV18	TRBJ2-5	TGTGCCAGCTCACCCGAGGGTTCCGAGACCCAGTACTTC	CASSPEGSETQYF
-	TRBV15	TRBJ1-1	TGTGCCACCAGCAGAGATAGGAGGGCGGCTGAAGCTTTCTTT	CATSRDRRAAEAFF
-	TRBV28	TRBJ1-1	TGTGCCAGCAGCCTAGGGTGGGGGACAAACACTGAAGCTTTCTTT	CASSLGWGTNTEAFF
TRBD2	TRBV7-9	TRBJ2-3	TGTGCCAGCAGCTCCCCCCTTGGACTAGCATCTGATACGCAGTATTTT	CASSSPLGLASDTQYF
TRBD2	TRBV5-1	TRBJ2-7	TGCGCCAGCAGCTTGGGGGGCGGCGGGAGGTTCTACGAGCAGTACTTC	CASSLGGGGRFYEQYF
-	TRBV19	TRBJ1-5	TGTGCCAGTAGTATGTCGGGGGTGTGGAATCAGCCCCAGCATTTT	CASSMSGVWNQPQHF
TRBD2	TRBV19	TRBJ2-1	TGTGCCAGTAGTATCGGACTAGCGGGAGGAAATGAGCAGTTCTTC	CASSIGLAGGNEQFF
TRBD2	TRBV5-1	TRBJ2-7	TGCGCCAGCTCTCCTGCGAGCGGGAGGGCCAATCGCTACGAGCAGTACTTC	CASSPASGRANRYEQYF